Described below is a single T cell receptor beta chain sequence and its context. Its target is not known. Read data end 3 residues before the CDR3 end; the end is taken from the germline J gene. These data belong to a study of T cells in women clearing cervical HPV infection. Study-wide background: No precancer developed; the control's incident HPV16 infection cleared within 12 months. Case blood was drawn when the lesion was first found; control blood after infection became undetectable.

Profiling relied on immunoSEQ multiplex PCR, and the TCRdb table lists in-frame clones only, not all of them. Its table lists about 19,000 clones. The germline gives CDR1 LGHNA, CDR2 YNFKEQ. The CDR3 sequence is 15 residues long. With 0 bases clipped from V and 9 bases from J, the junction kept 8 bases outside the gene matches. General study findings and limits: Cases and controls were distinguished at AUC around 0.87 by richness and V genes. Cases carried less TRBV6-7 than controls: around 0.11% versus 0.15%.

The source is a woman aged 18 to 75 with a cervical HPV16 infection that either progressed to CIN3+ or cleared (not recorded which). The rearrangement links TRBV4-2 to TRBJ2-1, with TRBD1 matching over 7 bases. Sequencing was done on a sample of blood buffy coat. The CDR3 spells CASSQESQGISEQFF. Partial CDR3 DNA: TGTGCCAGCAGCCAAGAGTCACAGGGGATCAGTGAG.